The 19 T cell receptor beta chains presented below share a single source sample, sequenced in a study of blood T cell repertoires in COVID-19. This table comes from immunoSEQ multiplex PCR, and its TCRdb copy is limited to in-frame clones, with some not included. This table holds around 140,000 clones, about 87% found once. The sequenced sample was peripheral blood. The origin of the receptors is a woman aged 50 to 60 with active or convalescent COVID-19.

The J gene is TRBJ2-2, the V gene TRBV24-1; D perhaps matches TRBD2 (5 bases). Trimming pared 3 bases from V and 4 bases from J, leaving 14 bases between. The CDR3 is made up of 16 amino acids. CDR1 KGHDR and CDR2 SFDVKD come from the germline V gene. The CDR3, as DNA: TGTGCCACCAGTGATATTAGCGCAACTCTCACCGGGGAGCTGTTTTTT. It codes for CATSDISATLTGELFF.

This clone has only one observation. The chain employs TRBV6-5 and TRBJ1-4, with 7 bases fitting TRBD1. The CDR3 runs to 15 residues. Trimming cost V 2 bases and J 2 bases; bases outside gene matches: 2. CDR1 is MNHEY and CDR2 is SVGAGI in the germline V gene. CDR3 protein: CASSYTGVTNEKLFF. The CDR3 DNA follows: TGTGCCAGCAGTTACACAGGGGTCACTAATGAAAAACTGTTTTTT.

This rearrangement joins TRBV6-5 to TRBJ1-2; a weak D match, TRBD1 (5 bases). The CDR3 totals 14 residues. The V and J ends lost 4 bases and 4 bases respectively, with 13 bases between them. From germline, CDR1 is MNHEY and CDR2 SVGAGI. CDR3 in DNA: TGTGCCAGCAGTTCGAGGGGAGGAAGCTATGGCTACACCTTC. This encodes CASSSRGGSYGYTF.

The chain employs TRBV30 and TRBJ1-2; 8 positions agree with TRBD1. Per germline, CDR1 GTSNPN and CDR2 SVGIG (reference sequence). The CDR3 runs 15 residues. The V gene end was trimmed by 3 bases and the J gene end by 0 bases; junction bases not matched to a gene: 6. CDR3 DNA sequence: TGTGCCTGGAGAAAGGACAGGGCAGCTAACTATGGCTACACCTTC. The encoded protein is CAWRKDRAANYGYTF.

There are a few counts of this clone. V gene TRBV30 combines with J gene TRBJ2-1; D perhaps matches TRBD2 (7 bases). Trimming stripped 0 bases from V and 2 bases from J, with 17 bases between. The CDR3 sequence is 17 residues long. Germline V CDR1 and CDR2: GTSNPN, SVGIG (reference sequence). CDR3 sequence reads: CAWSVLSGGRAYNEQFF. CDR3 nucleotide sequence: TGTGCCTGGAGTGTACTTTCCGGGGGGCGCGCCTACAATGAGCAGTTCTTC.

The chain is built from TRBV7-2 and TRBJ2-5; a weak D match, TRBD1 (5 bases). Trimming stripped 5 bases from V and 5 bases from J, with 12 bases between. CDR3 length: 13 residues. Germline CDR1 SGHTA, CDR2 FQGNSA. In DNA, the CDR3 is TGTGCCAGCAGCAGGACATTTTCTGAGACCCAGTACTTC. Translated, it gives CASSRTFSETQYF. Variable domain in full (rest from reference TRBV7-2 and TRBJ2-5): GAGVSQSPSNKVTEKGKDVELRCDPISGHTALYWYRQSLGQGLEFLIYFQGNSAPDKSGLPSDRFSAERTGGSVSTLTIQRTQQEDSAVYLCASSRTFSETQYFGPGTRLLVL.

CDR3 residues: CAWGTSGASGETQYF. The CDR3 coding sequence is TGTGCCTGGGGGACTAGCGGGGCCTCCGGGGAGACCCAGTACTTC. The chain links TRBV30 to TRBJ2-5; TRBD2 matches at 13 bases. Germline V gene sequence: CDR1 GTSNPN, CDR2 SVGIG (reference sequence). CDR3 size: 15 residues. J gave up 5 bases and V 5 bases, and 8 bases lay outside the gene matches.

V gene TRBV6-4 combines with J gene TRBJ2-2, with 10 bases lining up with TRBD2. V lost 8 bases and J lost 1; bases outside the gene matches: 10. CDR3 length: 17 amino acids. Germline loops: CDR1 MRHNA, CDR2 SNTAGT. CDR3 residues: CASHTAGGPVNTGELFF. CDR3 nucleotides: TGTGCCAGCCACACAGCGGGAGGGCCAGTGAACACCGGGGAGCTGTTTTTT.

The chain is built from TRBV13 and TRBJ2-1, with D tentatively TRBD1 (6 bases). Trimming removed 8 bases at V and 6 bases at J, with 14 bases between. The length of the CDR3 is 13 residues. The germline CDR1 and CDR2 sequences are PRHDT and FYEKMQ (reference sequence). DNA of the CDR3: TGTGCCAGCCAAAACAGGGTTTCCAATGAGCAGTTCTTC. It is translated as CASQNRVSNEQFF.

The chain carries TRBV6-6 and TRBJ1-3; D is perhaps TRBD1 (6 bases). Germline V gives CDR1 MNHNY, CDR2 SVGAGI (reference sequence). The CDR3 has 16 amino acids. V lost 6 bases, J lost 0 bases, and 15 bases lay in between. The CDR3 is CASRPNRVVSGNTIYF. The CDR3, as DNA: TGTGCCAGCAGACCTAACAGGGTCGTCTCTGGAAACACCATATATTTT.

This clone was detected only once. The chain carries TRBV27 and TRBJ1-5; possible D gene TRBD1, 5 bases. V lost 4 bases and J 6 bases, leaving 7 bases between the germline ends. The CDR3 totals 12 residues. Germline CDR1 MNHEY, CDR2 SMNVEV (reference sequence). For the CDR3, the DNA is TGTGCCAGCAGTTCCGGGGGTCAGCCCCAGCATTTT. This codes for CASSSGGQPQHF.

The V and J genes are TRBV5-1 and TRBJ2-3, with no clear D. CDR1 is SGHRS and CDR2 is YFSETQ in the germline V gene. The germline V and J ends were trimmed by 5 bases and 0 bases, with 10 bases remaining between them. The CDR3 sequence is 14 residues long. The CDR3 is CASSLLSSTDTQYF. The CDR3 nucleotides read TGCGCCAGCAGTCTGCTCAGTAGCACAGATACGCAGTATTTT. The full variable domain, in which reference TRBV5-1 and TRBJ2-3 provide the parts outside the CDR3, is KAGVTQTPRYLIKTRGQQVTLSCSPISGHRSVSWYQQTPGQGLQFLFEYFSETQRNKGNFPGRFSGRQFSNSRSEMNVSTLELGDSALYLCASSLLSSTDTQYFGPGTRLTVL.

The rearrangement links TRBV28 to TRBJ2-7; D call uncertain. The CDR3 spans 16 residues. Trimming took off 3 bases at V and 6 bases at J, with 21 bases between the two ends. The V gene's germline CDR1 is MDHEN and CDR2 SYDVKM. The CDR3 reads CASSLPSFGRLAEQYF. Here the CDR3 DNA reads TGTGCCAGCAGTTTGCCCTCATTTGGTAGGTTAGCCGAGCAGTACTTC.

This chain links TRBV12-3 or TRBV12-4 with TRBJ1-2, with TRBD1 matching 7 bases. CDR3 length: 13 amino acids. V shed 6 bases and J 8 bases; nucleotides not matched to a gene: 9. The CDR3 bases are TGTGCCAGCAGCCCTGACAGGGCCTCGGGCTACACCTTC. It yields the protein CASSPDRASGYTF.

The chain employs TRBV7-2 and TRBJ2-7, with D possibly being TRBD2 (6 bases). The CDR3 is 12 residues long. The germline CDR1 and CDR2 sequences are SGHTA and FQGNSA. V was pared by 5 bases and J by 7 bases, with 12 bases between. The CDR3 DNA is TGTGCCAGCAGCCGGTATGGGGGGGAGCAGTACTTC. As protein: CASSRYGGEQYF.

This clone was picked up one time. The chain recombines TRBV30 with TRBJ2-7; tentative D call: TRBD1 (6 bases). The CDR3 has 15 residues. The germline V gene encodes CDR1 GTSNPN and CDR2 SVGIG (reference sequence). Between the trimmed V and J ends, which lost 5 bases and 0 bases, there was a span of 17 bases. Here the CDR3 DNA reads TGTGCCTGGGGAACCGGGACACAGGGCTCCTACGAGCAGTACTTC. It codes for CAWGTGTQGSYEQYF.

This sequence joins TRBV20-1 and TRBJ2-5; 7 bases line up with TRBD2. CDR3 length: 16 amino acids. Germline CDR1 reads DFQATT; CDR2 reads SNEGSKA (reference sequence). V shed 3 bases and J 4 bases; nucleotides not matched to a gene: 14. CDR3 nucleotides: TGCAGTGCTAGTGGGACCTTGGCGGGGGAGCGAGAGACCCAGTACTTC. Translated: CSASGTLAGERETQYF.

In this sample, this clone turned up a few times. The chain uses TRBV30 and TRBJ2-7, with TRBD1 matching 8 bases. Per the germline V gene, CDR1 is GTSNPN and CDR2 is SVGIG (reference sequence). The junction had 10 bases not matched to a gene; V was cut back by 0 bases and J by 3 bases. This CDR3 comprises 16 residues. The CDR3 is CAWSVSRTGRLYEQYF. The CDR3 DNA is TGTGCCTGGAGTGTTTCCCGGACAGGGAGGCTCTACGAGCAGTACTTC.

This chain connects TRBV4-3 to TRBJ2-7; 9 positions match TRBD1. V shed 3 bases and J 3 bases; nucleotides not matched to a gene: 3. The CDR3 sequence is 14 residues long. Germline V CDR1 and CDR2: LGHNA, YSLEER. DNA of the CDR3: TGCGCCAGCAGCCACGGGACAGGGAGCTACGAGCAGTACTTC. It codes for CASSHGTGSYEQYF.